Shown below are 10 T cell receptor beta chains from a single sample sequenced in a study of blood T cell repertoires in COVID-19. Some clones are missing from TCRdb's copy, which holds only in-frame ones; the method was immunoSEQ multiplex PCR. The table has around 340,000 clones, about 86% seen once. Specimen: PBMCs or T cells enriched from blood (not recorded which). Receptors originate from a woman in her thirties or forties with acute COVID-19.

This clone appeared a single time. Other nucleotide sequences in the sample specify the same CDR3. The J gene is TRBJ2-5, the V gene TRBV12-3 or TRBV12-4, with D uncertain. This CDR3 spans 13 amino acids. V lost 4 bases to trimming and J lost 2 bases, with 8 bases between them. The CDR3 DNA follows: TGTGCCAGCAGTTCGAGTGTTCAAGAGACCCAGTACTTC. Amino acid sequence: CASSSSVQETQYF.

The gene calls are TRBV6-1 and TRBJ2-5; a weak D match, TRBD2 (5 bases). CDR3 length equals 17 residues. The V gene lost 2 bases and the J gene lost 5 bases, with 21 bases spanning the gap. CDR1 MNHNS and CDR2 SASEGT come from the germline V gene. In DNA, the CDR3 is TGTGCCAGCAGTGAATTTGGACTCCGCCCGAGGGTGGAGACCCAGTACTTC. It is translated as CASSEFGLRPRVETQYF.

The V gene is TRBV4-2, the J gene TRBJ2-5, with D maybe TRBD1 (7 bases). V lost 0 bases to trimming and J lost 7 bases, with 18 bases between them. CDR1 and CDR2 (germline): LGHNA, YNFKEQ. This CDR3 contains 16 residues. As DNA, the CDR3 is TGTGCCAGCAGCCAAGACGAGGGGGGCGACAGGGTGACCCAGTACTTC. Amino acid sequence: CASSQDEGGDRVTQYF.

This rearrangement joins TRBV7-9 to TRBJ2-7, with 7 bases aligning to TRBD1. The CDR3 length is 15 residues. V was clipped by 4 bases and J by 2 bases; unmatched bases: 8. Per germline, CDR1 SEHNR and CDR2 FQNEAQ (reference sequence). The CDR3 coding sequence is TGTGCCAGCAGCTCAATGGACAGGTCACCCTACGAGCAGTACTTC. It yields the protein CASSSMDRSPYEQYF. The full variable domain, rest sourced from reference TRBV7-9 and TRBJ2-7, is DTGVSQNPRHKITKRGQNVTFRCDPISEHNRLYWYRQTLGQGPEFLTYFQNEAQLEKSRLLSDRFSAERPKGSFSTLEIQRTEQGDSAMYLCASSSMDRSPYEQYFGPGTRLTVT.

The genes are TRBV13 and TRBJ2-7; 9 positions agree with TRBD1. Unmatched junction bases numbered 9, after V lost 3 bases and J lost 6 bases. The CDR3 contains 15 residues. Germline lookup yields CDR1 PRHDT and CDR2 FYEKMQ (reference sequence). CDR3 sequence reads: CASSFPPMTGGEQYF. The DNA for the CDR3 is TGTGCCAGCAGCTTCCCTCCCATGACAGGGGGCGAGCAGTACTTC.

The rearrangement uses TRBV7-3 and TRBJ2-3; 12 nucleotides align to TRBD2. Germline CDR1 is SGHTA and CDR2 is FQGTGA. The CDR3 covers 17 residues. The ends lost 1 base at V and 9 bases at J; junction bases unmatched: 11. The CDR3 DNA sequence: TGTGCCAGCAGCTTAATGGGTGCTAGCGGGGGGGCAGGGACGCAGTATTTT. Its translation is CASSLMGASGGAGTQYF.

The CDR3 bases are TGCGCCAGCAACTTAGCGGGACCCTACAATGAGCAGTTCTTC. This codes for CASNLAGPYNEQFF. The V call is TRBV10-1, the J call TRBJ2-1; 8 nucleotides agree with TRBD2. After removal of 7 bases from V and 2 bases from J, the junction contained 4 bases not matched to a gene. Looked up from germline, CDR1 is WNHNN and CDR2 is SYGVQD (reference sequence). The CDR3 extends over 14 amino acids.

Details on this clone: The junction departs from germline at one end; a sequencing error may be responsible. The gene calls are TRBV7-8 and TRBJ1-1, with D possibly matching TRBD1 (5 bases). The CDR3 has 13 amino acids. Per the germline V gene, CDR1 is SGHVS and CDR2 is FQNEAQ. The CDR3 DNA is TGTGCCAGCAGCCTAGCGGAGGGGACTGAAGCTTTCTTT. Translated: CASSLAEGTEAFF.

This chain links TRBV7-3 with TRBJ2-1; tentatively, D is TRBD1 (5 bases). The CDR3 contains 16 residues. Trimming removed 1 base at V and 1 base at J, with 11 bases between. CDR1 is SGHTA, CDR2 FQGTGA, per germline. The DNA for the CDR3 is TGTGCCAGCAGCTTAAGACCCACAGGATCCTACAATGAGCAGTTCTTC. Its translation is CASSLRPTGSYNEQFF.

The genes are TRBV19 and TRBJ2-3, with 8 positions matching TRBD2. With 7 bases clipped from V and 4 bases from J, the junction kept 7 bases outside the gene matches. The CDR3 length is 14 residues. CDR1 and CDR2 from the germline V gene are LNHDA and SQIVND (reference sequence). The CDR3 sequence is CASMDGGVSDTQYF. In nucleotides, the CDR3 is TGTGCCAGTATGGACGGGGGGGTTTCAGATACGCAGTATTTT.